This T cell receptor (beta chain) was profiled in a study of T cell changes during pregnancy in multiple sclerosis. Germline lookup yields CDR1 SNHLY and CDR2 FYNNEI. Trimming cost V 4 bases and J 10 bases, with 20 bases left between them. This CDR3 spans 14 amino acids. Produced via immunoSEQ multiplex PCR; TCRdb's table is partial and in-frame only. The table lists tens of thousands of clones, about 92% of them singletons, with about 5.8% in the top ten. This specimen consisted of peripheral blood, obtained in the third trimester of pregnancy. The chain employs TRBV2 and TRBJ2-7; D perhaps matches TRBD2 (6 bases). The receptor's source is a female donor in good health, enrolled as a control in a pregnancy study. This CDR3 reads CASSGLRDLGGQYF. In DNA form, the CDR3 reads TGTGCCAGCAGTGGGCTCCGGGACCTCGGGGGTCAGTACTTC. The whole variable domain, remainder taken from reference TRBV2 and TRBJ2-7, is EPEVTQTPSHQVTQMGQEVILRCVPISNHLYFYWYRQILGQKVEFLVSFYNNEISEKSEIFDDQFSVERPDGSNFTLKIRSTKLEDSAMYFCASSGLRDLGGQYFGPGTRLTVT.